This T cell receptor (beta chain) is from a study of OX40 agonist ivuxolimab in advanced cancers. About the research overall: Dose-escalation patients' cancers were hepatocellular carcinoma, melanoma, renal cell or head and neck cancer. Findings of the study overall: Normalized T-cell clonal expansion was also low in a subset of nonresponders.

Measured with immunoSEQ multiplex PCR; TCRdb has only the in-frame clones, and not every one. The top ten clones hold around 15% of a sample with approximately 44,000 clones, 85% to 95% of them seen once. Germline V CDR1 and CDR2: LNHDA, SQIVND (reference sequence). With V trimmed by 4 bases and J by 6 bases, 10 bases remained unmatched. This CDR3 contains 15 residues. Note on this clone: Its antigen is not identified.

The chain has TRBV19 and TRBJ2-3, with 7 positions matching TRBD1. The sample was CD4+ or CD8+ T cells sorted from blood, taken in a trial of the OX40 agonist ivuxolimab. This clonotype was obtained from an adult with an advanced solid tumor such as melanoma, head and neck, liver or kidney cancer. CDR3 sequence (DNA): TGTGCCAGTAGTAAGAACTACAGGGGTGGGGATACGCAGTATTTT. Its protein is CASSKNYRGGDTQYF.